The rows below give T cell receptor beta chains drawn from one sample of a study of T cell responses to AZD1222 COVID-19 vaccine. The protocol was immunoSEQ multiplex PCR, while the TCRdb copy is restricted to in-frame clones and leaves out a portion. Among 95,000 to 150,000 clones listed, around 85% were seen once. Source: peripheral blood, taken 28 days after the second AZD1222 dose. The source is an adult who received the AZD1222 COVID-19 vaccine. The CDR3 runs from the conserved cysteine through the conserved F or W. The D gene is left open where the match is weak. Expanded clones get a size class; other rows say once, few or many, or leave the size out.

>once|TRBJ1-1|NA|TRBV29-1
CSVARQRVEAFF
TGCAGCGTTGCCCGACAGCGCGTTGAAGCTTTCTTT
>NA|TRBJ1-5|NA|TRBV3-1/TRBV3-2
CASSPLAGSNQPQHF
TGTGCCAGCAGCCCCCTCGCAGGCTCGAATCAGCCCCAGCATTTT
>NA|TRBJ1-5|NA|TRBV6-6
CASSRRQGRFGNQPQHF
TGTGCCAGCAGTCGACGTCAGGGCCGATTTGGCAATCAGCCCCAGCATTTT
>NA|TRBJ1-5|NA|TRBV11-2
CASSSSQGHWQPQHF
TGTGCCAGCAGCTCTAGTCAGGGACACTGGCAGCCCCAGCATTTT
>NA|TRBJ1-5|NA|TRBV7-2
CASSLTVGSGQPQHF
TGTGCCAGCAGCTTAACGGTGGGTTCGGGTCAGCCCCAGCATTTT
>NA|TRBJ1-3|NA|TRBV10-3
CAITPGVPGNTIYF
TGTGCCATCACTCCCGGGGTTCCTGGAAACACCATATATTTT
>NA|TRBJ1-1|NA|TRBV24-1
CATSDSRTGDTEAFF
TGTGCCACCAGTGACTCTCGGACGGGCGACACTGAAGCTTTCTTT
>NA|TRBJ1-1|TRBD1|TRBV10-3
CAISESRQGVLRRRDEAFF
TGTGCCATCAGTGAGTCGAGACAGGGGGTCCTCAGGAGACGGGATGAAGCTTTCTTT
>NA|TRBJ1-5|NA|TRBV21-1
CASSKRRRDCPFSNQPQHF
TGTGCCAGCAGCAAAAGGCGCAGGGATTGTCCCTTTAGCAATCAGCCCCAGCATTTT
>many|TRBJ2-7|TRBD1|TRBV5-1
CASSADRGPSSYEQYF
TGCGCCAGCAGCGCGGACAGGGGCCCTAGCTCCTACGAGCAGTACTTC
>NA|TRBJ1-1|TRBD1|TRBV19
CASSLHRGRNTEAFF
TGTGCCAGTAGTCTTCACAGGGGGCGGAACACTGAAGCTTTCTTT
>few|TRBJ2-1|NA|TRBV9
CASTNLDGAYNEQFF
TGTGCCAGCACCAACCTGGACGGAGCCTACAATGAGCAGTTCTTC
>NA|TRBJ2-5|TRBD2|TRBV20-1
CSASPPASGDQETQYF
TGCAGTGCTAGTCCCCCGGCTAGCGGAGACCAAGAGACCCAGTACTTC
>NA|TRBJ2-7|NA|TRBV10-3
CAISVTTGEQYF
TGTGCCATCAGTGTCACTACCGGAGAGCAGTACTTC
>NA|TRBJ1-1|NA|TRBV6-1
CASSDPSRTGHTEAFF
TGTGCCAGCAGTGACCCATCAAGAACGGGGCACACTGAAGCTTTCTTT
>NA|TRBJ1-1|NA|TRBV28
CASSIYRGAVGTEAFF
TGTGCCAGCAGTATATACCGGGGGGCAGTAGGGACTGAAGCTTTCTTT
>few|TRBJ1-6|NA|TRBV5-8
CASSLEEGRRNSPLHF
TGTGCCAGCAGCTTGGAGGAGGGGAGGAGGAATTCACCCCTCCACTTT
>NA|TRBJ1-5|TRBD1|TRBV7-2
CASSLQGPNQPQHF
TGTGCCAGCAGCCTACAGGGGCCCAATCAGCCCCAGCATTTT
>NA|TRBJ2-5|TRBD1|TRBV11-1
CASSTDRAETQYF
TGTGCCAGCAGCACGGACAGGGCAGAGACCCAGTACTTC
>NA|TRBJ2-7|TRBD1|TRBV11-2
CASSLSGQGVEEQYF
TGTGCCAGCAGCTTATCGGGACAGGGGGTGGAAGAGCAGTACTTC
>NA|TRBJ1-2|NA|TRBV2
CASNEANYGYTF
TGTGCCAGCAATGAGGCCAACTATGGCTACACCTTC
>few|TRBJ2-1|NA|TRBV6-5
CASTMSSYNEQFF
TGTGCCAGCACCATGAGCTCCTACAATGAGCAGTTCTTC
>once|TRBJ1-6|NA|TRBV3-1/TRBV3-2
CASSQGAEYNSPLHF
TGTGCCAGCAGCCAAGGGGCAGAGTATAATTCACCCCTCCACTTT
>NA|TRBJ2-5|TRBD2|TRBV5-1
CASSPGLAGPETQYF
TGCGCCAGCAGCCCGGGACTAGCGGGGCCAGAGACCCAGTACTTC
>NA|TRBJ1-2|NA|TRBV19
CASSTHGNYGYTF
TGTGCCAGTAGTACCCACGGAAACTATGGCTACACCTTC
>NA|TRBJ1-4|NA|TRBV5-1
CASSPRPQGSSLNEKLFF
TGCGCCAGCAGCCCAAGACCACAGGGCTCAAGCCTTAATGAAAAACTGTTTTTT
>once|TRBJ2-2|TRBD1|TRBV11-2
CASSSADRGKPALFF
TGTGCCAGCAGCTCCGCAGACAGGGGAAAGCCGGCGCTGTTTTTT
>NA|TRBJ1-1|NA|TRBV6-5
CASSYSYRNTEAFF
TGTGCCAGCAGTTACTCGTATAGGAACACTGAAGCTTTCTTT
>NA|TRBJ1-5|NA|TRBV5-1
CASILHIPRENQPQHF
TGCGCCAGCATCCTACACATACCACGGGAAAATCAGCCCCAGCATTTT
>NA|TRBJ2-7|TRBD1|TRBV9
CASSPKGLEGALGSYEQYF
TGTGCCAGCAGCCCCAAAGGATTAGAGGGGGCCCTCGGGTCCTACGAGCAGTACTTC
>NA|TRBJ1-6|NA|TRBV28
CASSLEGSYNSPLHF
TGTGCCAGCAGTTTAGAGGGATCCTATAATTCACCCCTCCACTTT
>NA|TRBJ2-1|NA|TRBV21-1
CASSKDREGFF
TGTGCCAGCAGCAAGGACAGGGAGGGGTTCTTC
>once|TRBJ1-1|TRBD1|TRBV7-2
CASSLGQGSTNTEAFF
TGTGCCAGCAGCCTTGGACAGGGGTCTACGAACACTGAAGCTTTCTTT
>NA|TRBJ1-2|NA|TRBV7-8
CASSLASLGGTPLGYTF
TGTGCCAGCAGCTTAGCGTCTCTGGGGGGCACTCCTCTTGGCTACACCTTC
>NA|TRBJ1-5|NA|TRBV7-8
CASSPDYTHNQPQHF
TGTGCCAGCAGCCCAGACTACACCCATAATCAGCCCCAGCATTTT
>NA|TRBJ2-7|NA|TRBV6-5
CASSSFGEQYF
TGTGCCAGCAGTTCCTTCGGCGAGCAGTACTTC
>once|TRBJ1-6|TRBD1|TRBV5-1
CASRETGTGSSPLHF
TGCGCCAGCAGGGAGACCGGGACAGGGAGTTCACCCCTCCACTTT
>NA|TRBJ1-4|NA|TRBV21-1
CASSAVVGPNEKLFF
TGTGCCAGCAGCGCCGTAGTAGGGCCAAATGAAAAACTGTTTTTT
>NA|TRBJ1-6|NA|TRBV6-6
CASTSKRATYNSPLHF
TGTGCCAGCACCTCGAAACGGGCCACCTATAATTCACCCCTCCACTTT
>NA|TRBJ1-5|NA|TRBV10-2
CASSEWGGNSNQPQHF
TGCGCCAGCAGTGAATGGGGGGGGAATAGCAATCAGCCCCAGCATTTT
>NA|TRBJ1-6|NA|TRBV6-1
CASRPFNSPLHF
TGTGCCAGCAGGCCTTTCAATTCACCCCTCCACTTT
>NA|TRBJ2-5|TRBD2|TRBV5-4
CASSSSGGAEETQYF
TGTGCCAGCAGCTCCAGCGGGGGGGCGGAAGAGACCCAGTACTTC
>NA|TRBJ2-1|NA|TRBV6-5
CASNSPRGGREQFF
TGTGCCAGCAACTCCCCTAGGGGGGGCAGGGAGCAGTTCTTC
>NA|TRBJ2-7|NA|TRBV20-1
CSASSAALSYEQYF
TGCAGTGCTAGTTCAGCAGCCCTCTCCTACGAGCAGTACTTC
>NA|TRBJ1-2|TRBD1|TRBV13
CASSLEQGIYGYTF
TGTGCCAGCAGCTTAGAACAGGGGATCTATGGCTACACCTTC
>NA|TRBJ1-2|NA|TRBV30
CAWSRVGRGYGYTF
TGTGCCTGGAGTAGAGTAGGACGGGGATATGGCTACACCTTC
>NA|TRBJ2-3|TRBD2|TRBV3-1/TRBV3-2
CATQASGGENTQYF
TGTGCTACGCAGGCTAGCGGGGGGGAAAATACGCAGTATTTT
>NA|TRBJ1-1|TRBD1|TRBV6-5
CASSPTGGVVEAFF
TGTGCCAGCAGTCCGACAGGGGGGGTCGTAGAAGCTTTCTTT
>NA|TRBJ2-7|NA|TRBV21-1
CASSRSSGGSYEQYF
TGTGCCAGCAGCAGGTCTAGCGGGGGATCCTACGAGCAGTACTTC
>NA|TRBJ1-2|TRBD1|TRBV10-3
CAISESRTGEGYTF
TGTGCCATCAGTGAGTCCAGGACAGGGGAAGGCTACACCTTC
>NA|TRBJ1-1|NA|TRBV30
CAWRGLGRMNTEAFF
TGTGCCTGGAGGGGTCTAGGACGGATGAACACTGAAGCTTTCTTT
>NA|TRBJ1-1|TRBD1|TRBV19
CASSSRPGGLAMNTEAFF
TGTGCCAGTAGTAGCCGTCCAGGGGGCCTCGCAATGAACACTGAAGCTTTCTTT